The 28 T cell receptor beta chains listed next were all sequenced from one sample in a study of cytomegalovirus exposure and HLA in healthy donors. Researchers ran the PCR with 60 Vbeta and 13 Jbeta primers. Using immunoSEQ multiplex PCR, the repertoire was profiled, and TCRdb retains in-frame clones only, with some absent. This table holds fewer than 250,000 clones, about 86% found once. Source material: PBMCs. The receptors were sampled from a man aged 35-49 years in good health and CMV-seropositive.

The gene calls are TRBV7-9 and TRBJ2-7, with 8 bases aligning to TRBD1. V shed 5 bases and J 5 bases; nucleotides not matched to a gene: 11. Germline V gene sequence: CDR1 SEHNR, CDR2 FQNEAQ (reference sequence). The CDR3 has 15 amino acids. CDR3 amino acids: CASSPADRVGNEQYF. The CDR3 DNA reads TGTGCCAGCAGCCCGGCGGACAGGGTCGGAAACGAGCAGTACTTC.

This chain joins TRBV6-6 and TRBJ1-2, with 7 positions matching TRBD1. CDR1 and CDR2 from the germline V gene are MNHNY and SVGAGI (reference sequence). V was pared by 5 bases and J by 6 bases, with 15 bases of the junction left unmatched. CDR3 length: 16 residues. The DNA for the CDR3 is TGTGCCAGCAGTCCCCAGACAGGGAGTGTGGTGAATGGCTACACCTTC. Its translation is CASSPQTGSVVNGYTF.

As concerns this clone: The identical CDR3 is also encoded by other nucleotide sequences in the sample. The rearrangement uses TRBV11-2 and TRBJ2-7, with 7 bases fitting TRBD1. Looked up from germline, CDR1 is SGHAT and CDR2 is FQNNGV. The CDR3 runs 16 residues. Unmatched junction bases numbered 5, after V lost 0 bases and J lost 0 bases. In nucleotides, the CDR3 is TGTGCCAGCAGCTTAGATCGGGCAGGGGGCTCCTACGAGCAGTACTTC. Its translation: CASSLDRAGGSYEQYF.

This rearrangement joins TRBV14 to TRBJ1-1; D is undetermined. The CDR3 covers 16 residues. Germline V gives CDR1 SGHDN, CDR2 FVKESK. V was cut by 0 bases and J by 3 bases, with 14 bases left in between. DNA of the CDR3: TGTGCCAGCAGCCAAGATTGGTCCAGGCTCCACACTGAAGCTTTCTTT. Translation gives CASSQDWSRLHTEAFF.

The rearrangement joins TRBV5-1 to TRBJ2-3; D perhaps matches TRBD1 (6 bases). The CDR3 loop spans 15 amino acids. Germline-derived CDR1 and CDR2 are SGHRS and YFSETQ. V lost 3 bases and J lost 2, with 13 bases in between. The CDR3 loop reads CASSSSGHSTDTQYF. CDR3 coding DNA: TGCGCCAGCAGCTCTTCGGGACACTCCACAGATACGCAGTATTTT.

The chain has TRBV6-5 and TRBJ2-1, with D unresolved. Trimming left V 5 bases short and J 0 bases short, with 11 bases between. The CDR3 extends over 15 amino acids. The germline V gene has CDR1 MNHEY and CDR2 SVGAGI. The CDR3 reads CASSPQRSSYNEQFF. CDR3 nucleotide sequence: TGTGCCAGCAGTCCCCAAAGGAGCTCCTACAATGAGCAGTTCTTC.

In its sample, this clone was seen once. CDR3 bases: TGTGCCACCAGCAGAAGTAGCCAAGAGACCCAGTACTTC. Translation: CATSRSSQETQYF. The J gene is TRBJ2-5, the V gene TRBV15; D is undetermined. V was clipped by 2 bases and J by 1 base, with 5 bases between them. The CDR3 extends over 13 amino acids. Germline V gives CDR1 LNHNV, CDR2 YYDKDF (reference sequence).

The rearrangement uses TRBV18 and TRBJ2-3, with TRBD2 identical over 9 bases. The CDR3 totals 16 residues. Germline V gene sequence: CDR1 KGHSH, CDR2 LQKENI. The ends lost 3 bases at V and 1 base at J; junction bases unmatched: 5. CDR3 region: CASSPLSGSGTDTQYF. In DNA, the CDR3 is TGTGCCAGCTCACCTCTTAGCGGGAGCGGCACAGATACGCAGTATTTT.

CDR3: CASSLDGLAEQFF. DNA for the CDR3: TGTGCCAGCAGCTTAGATGGTTTAGCTGAGCAGTTCTTC. The rearrangement joins TRBV7-2 to TRBJ2-1; D gene ambiguous. The V end lost 1 base, the J end lost 9 bases, and 10 bases lay between the germline ends. From germline, CDR1 is SGHTA and CDR2 FQGNSA. The CDR3 spans 13 residues.

In DNA, the CDR3 is TGTGCCAGCTCACCCGATCGAGCGGGGGGTCAAGAGACCCAGTACTTC. Amino acids: CASSPDRAGGQETQYF. This chain connects TRBV18 to TRBJ2-5; TRBD2 matches 9 bases. Germline V CDR1 and CDR2: KGHSH, LQKENI. Germline trimming cut 3 bases from V and 2 bases from J; bases unmatched to any gene: 7. The CDR3 has 16 amino acids.

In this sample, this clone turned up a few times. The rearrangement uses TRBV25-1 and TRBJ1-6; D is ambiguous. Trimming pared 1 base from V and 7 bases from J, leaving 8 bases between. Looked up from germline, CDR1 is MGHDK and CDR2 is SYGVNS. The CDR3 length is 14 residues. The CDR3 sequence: CASSEFTFNSPLHF. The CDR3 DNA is TGTGCCAGCAGTGAATTCACTTTCAATTCACCCCTCCACTTT.

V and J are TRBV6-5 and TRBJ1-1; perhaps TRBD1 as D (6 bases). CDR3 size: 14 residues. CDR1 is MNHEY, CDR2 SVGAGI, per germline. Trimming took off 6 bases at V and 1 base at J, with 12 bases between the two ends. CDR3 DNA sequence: TGTGCCAGCAGGGCGACAGGTCGGAACACTGAAGCTTTCTTT. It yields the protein CASRATGRNTEAFF.

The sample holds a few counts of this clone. CDR3 coding DNA: TGTGCCAGCAGGGGCAGGGGGACTGGAAACACCATATATTTT. It encodes CASRGRGTGNTIYF. J is TRBJ1-3 and V is TRBV6-5, with TRBD1 matching over 7 bases. The length of the CDR3 is 14 residues. Germline assignment: CDR1 MNHEY and CDR2 SVGAGI. The V segment lost 6 bases and the J segment 2 bases; nucleotides outside the gene matches: 4.

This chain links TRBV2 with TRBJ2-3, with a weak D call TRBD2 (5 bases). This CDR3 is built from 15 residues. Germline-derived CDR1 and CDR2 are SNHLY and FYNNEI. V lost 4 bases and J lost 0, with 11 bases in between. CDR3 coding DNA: TGTGCCAGCAGTGTCGGACTCCCTAGCACAGATACGCAGTATTTT. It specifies CASSVGLPSTDTQYF.

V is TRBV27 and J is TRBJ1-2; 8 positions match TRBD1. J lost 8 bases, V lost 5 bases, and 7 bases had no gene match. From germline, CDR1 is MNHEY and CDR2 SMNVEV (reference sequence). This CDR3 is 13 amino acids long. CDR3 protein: CASSTDRVSGYTF. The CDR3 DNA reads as TGTGCCAGCAGTACGGACAGGGTCAGCGGCTACACCTTC.

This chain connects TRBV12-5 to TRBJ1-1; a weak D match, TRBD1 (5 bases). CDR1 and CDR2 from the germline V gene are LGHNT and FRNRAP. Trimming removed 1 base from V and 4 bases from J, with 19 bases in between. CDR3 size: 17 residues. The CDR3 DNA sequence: TGTGCTAGTGGTTTGGGCGGGGTAGGGGCAAAGGGCACTGAAGCTTTCTTT. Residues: CASGLGGVGAKGTEAFF.

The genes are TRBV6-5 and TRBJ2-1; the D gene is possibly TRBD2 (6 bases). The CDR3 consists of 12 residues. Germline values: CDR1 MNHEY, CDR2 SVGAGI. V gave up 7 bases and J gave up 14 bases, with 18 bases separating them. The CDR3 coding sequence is TGTGCCAGCAACCTAGACTATTGGAGGGAGTTCTTC. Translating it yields CASNLDYWREFF.

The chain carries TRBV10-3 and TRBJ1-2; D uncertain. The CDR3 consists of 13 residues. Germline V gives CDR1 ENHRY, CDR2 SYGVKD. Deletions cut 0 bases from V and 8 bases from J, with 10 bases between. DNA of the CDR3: TGTGCCATCAGTGAGTCTGGGAGAGGAGGCTACACCTTC. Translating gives CAISESGRGGYTF.

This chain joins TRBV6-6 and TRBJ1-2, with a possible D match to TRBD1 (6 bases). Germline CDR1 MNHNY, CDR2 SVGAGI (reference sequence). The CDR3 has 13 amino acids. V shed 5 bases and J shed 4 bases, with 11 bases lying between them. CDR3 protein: CASSLGQLYGYTF. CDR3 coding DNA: TGTGCCAGCAGTCTTGGACAGCTCTATGGCTACACCTTC.

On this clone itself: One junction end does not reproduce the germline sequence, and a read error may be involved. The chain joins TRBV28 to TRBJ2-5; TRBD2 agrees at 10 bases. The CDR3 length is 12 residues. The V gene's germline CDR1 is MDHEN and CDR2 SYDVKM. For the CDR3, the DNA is TGTGCCGGCAGTTCGGGACTAGCGTCCCAGTACTTC. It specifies CAGSSGLASQYF.

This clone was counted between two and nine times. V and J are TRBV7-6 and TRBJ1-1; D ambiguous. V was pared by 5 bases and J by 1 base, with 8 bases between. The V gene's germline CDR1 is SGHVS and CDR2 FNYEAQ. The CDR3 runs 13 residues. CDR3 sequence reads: CASSPRENTEAFF. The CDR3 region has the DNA TGTGCCAGCAGCCCGCGTGAGAACACTGAAGCTTTCTTT.

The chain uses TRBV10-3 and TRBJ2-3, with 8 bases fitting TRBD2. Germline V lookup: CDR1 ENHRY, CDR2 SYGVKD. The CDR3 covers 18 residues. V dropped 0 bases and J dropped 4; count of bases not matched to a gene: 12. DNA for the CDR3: TGTGCCATCAGTGAGTCACCCTCTGGGCGGGAGGATCCAGATACGCAGTATTTT. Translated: CAISESPSGREDPDTQYF.

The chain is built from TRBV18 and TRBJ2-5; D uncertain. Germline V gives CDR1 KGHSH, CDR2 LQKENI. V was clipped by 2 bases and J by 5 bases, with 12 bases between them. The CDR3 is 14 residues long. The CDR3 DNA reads TGTGCCAGCTCACCAATTCAGGATTTGGAGACCCAGTACTTC. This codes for CASSPIQDLETQYF.

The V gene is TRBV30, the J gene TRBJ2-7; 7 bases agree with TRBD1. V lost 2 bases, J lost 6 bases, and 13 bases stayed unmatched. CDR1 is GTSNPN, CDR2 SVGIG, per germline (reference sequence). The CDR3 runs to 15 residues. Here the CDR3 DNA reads TGTGCCTGGAGTCGCCCATGGCAGGGGGTCGGCGAGCAGTACTTC. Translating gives CAWSRPWQGVGEQYF.

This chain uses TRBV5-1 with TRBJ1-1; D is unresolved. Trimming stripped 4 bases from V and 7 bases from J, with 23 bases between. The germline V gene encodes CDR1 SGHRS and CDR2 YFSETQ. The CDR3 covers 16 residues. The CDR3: CASSPSSLYGLGEAFF. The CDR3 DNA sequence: TGCGCCAGCAGCCCGTCGTCCCTGTACGGGTTGGGTGAAGCTTTCTTT.

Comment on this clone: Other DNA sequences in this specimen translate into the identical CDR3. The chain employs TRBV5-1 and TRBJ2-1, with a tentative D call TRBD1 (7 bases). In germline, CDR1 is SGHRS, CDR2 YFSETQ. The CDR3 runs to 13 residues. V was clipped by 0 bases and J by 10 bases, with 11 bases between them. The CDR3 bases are TGCGCCAGCAGCTTGGCAGGGGGGAGAGAGCAGTTCTTC. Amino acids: CASSLAGGREQFF.

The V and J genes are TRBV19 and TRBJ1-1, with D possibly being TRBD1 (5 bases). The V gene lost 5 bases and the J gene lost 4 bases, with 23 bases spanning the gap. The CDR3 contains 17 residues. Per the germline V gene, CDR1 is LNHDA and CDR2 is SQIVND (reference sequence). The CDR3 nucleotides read TGTGCCAGTAGTCCACACGGGGGTCAGGGAGAGAGCACTGAAGCTTTCTTT. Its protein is CASSPHGGQGESTEAFF.

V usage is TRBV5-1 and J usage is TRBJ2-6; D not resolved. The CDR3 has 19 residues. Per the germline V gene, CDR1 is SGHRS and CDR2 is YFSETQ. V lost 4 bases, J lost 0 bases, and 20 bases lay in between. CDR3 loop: CASSRSEGLSASGANVLTF. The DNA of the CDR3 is TGCGCCAGCAGCCGAAGCGAAGGCCTCAGTGCCTCTGGGGCCAACGTCCTGACTTTC.